This T cell receptor (beta chain) originates from a study of control samples from healthy donors and cancer patients. This clone was detected once. Sequencing used immunoSEQ multiplex PCR; TCRdb keeps in-frame clones, though not all of them. The profile shows under 200,000 clones, approximately 96% of them singletons. This sequence was found in a woman aged 40 to 50 in good health. Sequenced: blood.

Here the CDR3 reads CASSTPDRGSSSGANVLTF. DNA of the CDR3: TGTGCCAGTAGTACCCCGGACAGGGGATCGAGCTCTGGGGCCAACGTCCTGACTTTC. The V and J genes are TRBV19 and TRBJ2-6, with 9 bases aligning to TRBD1. The germline gives CDR1 LNHDA, CDR2 SQIVND (reference sequence). V shed 4 bases, J shed 0 bases, and the junction held 10 bases outside the gene matches. This CDR3 has 19 amino acids.